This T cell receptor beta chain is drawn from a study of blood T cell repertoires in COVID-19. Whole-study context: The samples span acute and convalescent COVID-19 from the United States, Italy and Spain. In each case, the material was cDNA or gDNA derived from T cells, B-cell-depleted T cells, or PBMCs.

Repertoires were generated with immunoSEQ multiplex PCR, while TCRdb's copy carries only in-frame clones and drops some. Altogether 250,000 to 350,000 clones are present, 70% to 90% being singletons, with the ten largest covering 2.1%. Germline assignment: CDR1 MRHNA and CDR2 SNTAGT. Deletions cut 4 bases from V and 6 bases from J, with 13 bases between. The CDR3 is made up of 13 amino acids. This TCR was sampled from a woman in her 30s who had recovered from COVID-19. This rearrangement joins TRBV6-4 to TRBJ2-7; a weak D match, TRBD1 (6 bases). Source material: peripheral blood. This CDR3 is CASSVLPQGEQYF. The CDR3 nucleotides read TGTGCCAGCAGTGTACTTCCACAGGGCGAGCAGTACTTC.